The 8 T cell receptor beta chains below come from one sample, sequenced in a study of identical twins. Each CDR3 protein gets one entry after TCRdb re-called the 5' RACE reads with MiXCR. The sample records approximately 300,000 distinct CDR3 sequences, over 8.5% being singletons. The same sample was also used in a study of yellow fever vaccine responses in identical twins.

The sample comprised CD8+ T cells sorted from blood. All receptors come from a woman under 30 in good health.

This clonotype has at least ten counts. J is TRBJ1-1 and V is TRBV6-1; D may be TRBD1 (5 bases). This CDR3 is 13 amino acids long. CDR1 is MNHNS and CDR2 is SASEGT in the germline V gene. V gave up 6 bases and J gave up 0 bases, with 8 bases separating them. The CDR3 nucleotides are TGTGCCAGCAGCCCGACAGTGAACACTGAAGCTTTCTTT. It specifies CASSPTVNTEAFF.

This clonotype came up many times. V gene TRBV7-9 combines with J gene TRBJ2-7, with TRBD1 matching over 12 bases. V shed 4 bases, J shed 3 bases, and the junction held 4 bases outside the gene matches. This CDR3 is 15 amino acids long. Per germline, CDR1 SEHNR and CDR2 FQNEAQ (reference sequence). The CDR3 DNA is TGTGCCAGCAGCTCGGGACAGGGGGCTAACTACGAGCAGTACTTC. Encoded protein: CASSSGQGANYEQYF.

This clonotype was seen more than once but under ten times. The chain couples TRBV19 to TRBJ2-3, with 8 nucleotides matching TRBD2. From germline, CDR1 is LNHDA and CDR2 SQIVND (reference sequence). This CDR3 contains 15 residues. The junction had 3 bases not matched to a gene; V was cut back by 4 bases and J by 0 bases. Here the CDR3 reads CASSNLAGSTDTQYF. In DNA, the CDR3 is TGTGCCAGTAGTAACCTAGCGGGCAGCACAGATACGCAGTATTTT.

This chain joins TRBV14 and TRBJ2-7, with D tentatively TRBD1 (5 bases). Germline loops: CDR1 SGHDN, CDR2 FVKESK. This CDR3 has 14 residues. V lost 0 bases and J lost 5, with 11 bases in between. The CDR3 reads CASSQDRLGDEQYF. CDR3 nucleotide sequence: TGTGCCAGCAGCCAAGATCGTCTAGGGGACGAGCAGTACTTC. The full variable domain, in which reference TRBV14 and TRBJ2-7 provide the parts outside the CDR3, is EAGVTQFPSHSVIEKGQTVTLRCDPISGHDNLYWYRRVMGKEIKFLLHFVKESKQDESGMPNNRFLAERTGGTYSTLKVQPAELEDSGVYFCASSQDRLGDEQYFGPGTRLTVT.

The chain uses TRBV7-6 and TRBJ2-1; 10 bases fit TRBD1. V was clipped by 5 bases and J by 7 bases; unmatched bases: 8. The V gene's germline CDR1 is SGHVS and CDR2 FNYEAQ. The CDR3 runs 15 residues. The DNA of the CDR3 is TGTGCCAGCAGCCCTTCCGGGACAGGGGTTAATGAGCAGTTCTTC. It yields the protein CASSPSGTGVNEQFF.

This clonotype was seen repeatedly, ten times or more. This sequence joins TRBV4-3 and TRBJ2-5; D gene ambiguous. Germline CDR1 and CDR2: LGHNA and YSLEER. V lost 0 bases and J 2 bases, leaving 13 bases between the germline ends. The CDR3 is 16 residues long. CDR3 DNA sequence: TGCGCCAGCAGCCAAGATTTTCCAGGTCAACAAGAGACCCAGTACTTC. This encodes CASSQDFPGQQETQYF.

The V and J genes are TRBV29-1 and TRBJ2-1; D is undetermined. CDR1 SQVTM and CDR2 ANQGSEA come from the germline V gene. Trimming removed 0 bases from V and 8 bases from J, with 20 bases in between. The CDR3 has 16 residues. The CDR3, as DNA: TGCAGCGTTGAAGATGCCCCCCGACTCCGTGTGGATGAGCAGTTCTTC. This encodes CSVEDAPRLRVDEQFF.

The CDR3 nucleotides read TGTGCCAGCAGCTTAGATACCGAGAGACAGGGAGCCAATGAGCAGTTCTTC. Protein product: CASSLDTERQGANEQFF. The chain joins TRBV11-2 to TRBJ2-1, with 7 bases aligning to TRBD1. V was clipped by 0 bases and J by 6 bases; unmatched bases: 11. This CDR3 has 17 residues. Germline CDR1 SGHAT, CDR2 FQNNGV.